The table lists the clone carrying this T cell receptor (beta chain) with a few counts. This entry belongs to a study of T and B cells in COVID-19 patients. Trimming shortened V by 1 base and J by 3 bases, and 6 bases separated the two germline ends. The V gene's germline CDR1 is LNHDA and CDR2 SQIVND (reference sequence). This CDR3 has 13 residues. Blood genomic DNA input for TRB amplification was roughly 220-500 ng. Multiplex PCR with BIOMED2 TRB-A/B primer pools amplified TRB rearrangements. TCRdb analysed the multiplex PCR reads with MiXCR anew, one entry per CDR3 protein. Of 18,000 or so distinct CDR3 sequences listed, 35% to 40% are singletons.

The TCR was taken from a human donor with active COVID-19. Input material: blood. V usage is TRBV19 and J usage is TRBJ1-1, with unresolved D. CDR3 region: CASSIGGYTEAFF. CDR3 nucleotide sequence: TGTGCCAGTAGTATAGGGGGATACACTGAAGCTTTCTTT.